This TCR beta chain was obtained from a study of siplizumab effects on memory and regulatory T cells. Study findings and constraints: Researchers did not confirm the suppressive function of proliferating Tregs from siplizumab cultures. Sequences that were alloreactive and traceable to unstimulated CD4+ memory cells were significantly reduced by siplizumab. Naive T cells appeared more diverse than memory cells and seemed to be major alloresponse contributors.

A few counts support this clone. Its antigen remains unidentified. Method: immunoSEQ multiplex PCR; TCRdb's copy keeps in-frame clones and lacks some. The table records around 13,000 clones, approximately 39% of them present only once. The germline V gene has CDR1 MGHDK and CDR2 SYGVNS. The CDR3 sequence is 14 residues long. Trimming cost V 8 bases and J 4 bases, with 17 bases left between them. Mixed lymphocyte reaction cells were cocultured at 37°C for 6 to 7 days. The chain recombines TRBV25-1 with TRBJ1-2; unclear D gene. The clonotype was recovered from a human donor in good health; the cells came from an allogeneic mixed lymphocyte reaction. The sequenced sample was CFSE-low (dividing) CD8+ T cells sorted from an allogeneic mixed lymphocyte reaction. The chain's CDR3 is CASGAGGVGYGYTF. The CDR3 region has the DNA TGTGCCAGCGGAGCGGGCGGGGTCGGCTATGGCTACACCTTC.